This T cell receptor (beta chain) was found in a study of blood T cell repertoires in COVID-19. Deletions cut 4 bases from V and 4 bases from J, with 14 bases between. The CDR3 runs to 14 residues. CDR1 is SGHDT, CDR2 YYEEEE, per germline. Data came from immunoSEQ multiplex PCR; TCRdb stores just in-frame clones and leaves some out. The sample records fewer than 300,000 clones, more than 70% being singletons. Researchers sorted participants into cohorts using their self-reported clinical history. What was sequenced was PBMCs or T cells enriched from blood (not recorded which). This chain connects TRBV5-6 to TRBJ2-5, with a possible D match to TRBD1 (6 bases). This receptor was taken from a woman in her 40s with acute COVID-19. DNA for the CDR3: TGTGCCAGCAGCAACCGGGACACCGGAGAGACCCAGTACTTC. It encodes CASSNRDTGETQYF.